The clone carrying this T cell receptor (beta chain) appeared a few times. Sequencing used immunoSEQ multiplex PCR; TCRdb keeps in-frame clones, though not all of them. This sample has almost 80,000 clones; less than 85% occur once, and the top ten carry roughly 0.44%. This sample is part of a study of OX40 agonist ivuxolimab in advanced cancers. Germline-derived CDR1 and CDR2 are LGHNA and YSLEER. The CDR3 has 16 amino acids. The V gene end was trimmed by 0 bases and the J gene end by 4 bases; junction bases not matched to a gene: 6. The receptor was derived from an adult with an advanced solid tumor such as melanoma, head and neck, liver or kidney cancer. The J gene is TRBJ2-3, the V gene TRBV4-3, with TRBD2 matching over 8 bases. The material was CD4+ or CD8+ T cells sorted from blood, obtained in a trial of the OX40 agonist ivuxolimab. The CDR3 is CASSQDRAGVSDTQYF. The CDR3 DNA reads as TGCGCCAGCAGCCAAGATCGAGCGGGAGTGTCAGATACGCAGTATTTT.